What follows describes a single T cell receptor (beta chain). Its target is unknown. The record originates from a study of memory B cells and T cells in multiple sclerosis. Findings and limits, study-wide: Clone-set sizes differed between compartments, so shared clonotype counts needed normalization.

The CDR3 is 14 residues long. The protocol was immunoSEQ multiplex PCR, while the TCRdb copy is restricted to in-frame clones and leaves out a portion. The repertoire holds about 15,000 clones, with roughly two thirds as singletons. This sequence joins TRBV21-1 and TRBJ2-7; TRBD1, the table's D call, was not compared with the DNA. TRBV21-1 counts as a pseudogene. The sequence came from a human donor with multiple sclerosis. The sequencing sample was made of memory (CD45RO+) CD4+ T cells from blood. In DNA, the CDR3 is TGTGCCAGCAGCCACGACAGGGGACACTACGAGCAGTACTTC. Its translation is CASSHDRGHYEQYF.